Listed here are 23 T cell receptor beta chains from one sample, sequenced in a study of OX40 agonist ivuxolimab in advanced cancers. Profiling relied on immunoSEQ multiplex PCR, and the TCRdb table lists in-frame clones only, not all of them. The data contain around 19,000 clones, 70% to 75% of them singletons. The sample was CD4+ or CD8+ T cells sorted from blood, taken in a trial of the OX40 agonist ivuxolimab. These receptors were taken from an adult with an advanced solid tumor such as melanoma, head and neck, liver or kidney cancer.

The rearrangement joins TRBV6-5 to TRBJ1-5; 7 bases map to TRBD1. Trimming took 5 bases from V and 4 from J; bases not matched to a gene: 8. The CDR3 contains 15 residues. Germline values: CDR1 MNHEY, CDR2 SVGAGI. CDR3: CASSPWGQINQPQHF. The CDR3 DNA reads TGTGCCAGCAGTCCCTGGGGACAGATAAATCAGCCCCAGCATTTT.

This chain uses TRBV7-9 with TRBJ2-5; a weak D match, TRBD2 (6 bases). With 0 bases removed from V and 5 bases from J, the gap between germline ends came to 16 bases. CDR3 length: 16 residues. Germline V CDR1 and CDR2: SEHNR, FQNEAQ (reference sequence). The CDR3 loop is CASSLAVEGPGETQYF. The CDR3 DNA follows: TGTGCCAGCAGCTTAGCGGTGGAGGGCCCTGGGGAGACCCAGTACTTC.

With respect to this clone: The junction does not match germline at one end; this may be a read error. The V call is TRBV7-2, the J call TRBJ2-1; D is ambiguous. This CDR3 region has 16 residues. The germline V gene has CDR1 SGHTA and CDR2 FQGNSA. The CDR3 sequence: CASSHLLGDVYNEQFF. The CDR3 coding sequence is TGCGCCAGCAGCCACTTGTTGGGCGATGTCTACAATGAGCAGTTCTTC.

This clone was counted once. This chain joins TRBV4-1 and TRBJ2-5, with D maybe TRBD2 (7 bases). The V gene's germline CDR1 is MGHRA and CDR2 YSYEKL. The CDR3 runs 15 residues. V was clipped by 0 bases and J by 3 bases, with 11 bases between them. CDR3: CASSQDLGGEETQYF. The CDR3 region has the DNA TGCGCCAGCAGCCAAGATCTAGGGGGGGAAGAGACCCAGTACTTC.

Notes on this clone: One base away lies a much larger clone, so this may be a sequencing read error. Other DNA sequences in the same sample also yield this CDR3. The V and J genes are TRBV6-1 and TRBJ2-1; either TRBD1 or TRBD2 may supply D (5 bases each). Germline CDR1 reads MNHNS; CDR2 reads SASEGT. This CDR3 region has 12 residues. V lost 6 bases and J lost 9, with 12 bases in between. The CDR3, as DNA: TGTGCCAGCAGAGACGGGGCAGGTGAGCAGTTCTTC. It encodes CASRDGAGEQFF.

J is TRBJ2-1 and V is TRBV9; D tentatively reads TRBD1 or TRBD2 (5 bases each). The CDR3 spans 15 residues. Looked up from germline, CDR1 is SGDLS and CDR2 is YYNGEE. V was shortened by 2 bases and J by 5 bases, with 14 bases between the two germline ends. CDR3 in DNA: TGTGCCAGCAGCGTTACCGGGACGGTCAACAATGAGCAGTTCTTC. Translating gives CASSVTGTVNNEQFF.

As to this clone: One end of the junction fails to match germline, which may point to a read error. This sample also contains other DNA sequences that code for the same CDR3. This sequence joins TRBV2 and TRBJ2-1; 7 bases line up with TRBD2. Germline CDR1 SNHLY, CDR2 FYNNEI. The CDR3 extends over 15 amino acids. DNA for the CDR3: TGTGCCAGCAGCGAAGGGGCGGGGGAGTACAATGAGCAGTTCTTC. Translating gives CASSEGAGEYNEQFF.

The V and J genes are TRBV7-9 and TRBJ1-1, with 9 bases that match TRBD1. The CDR3 extends over 17 amino acids. Per the germline V gene, CDR1 is SEHNR and CDR2 is FQNEAQ (reference sequence). Unmatched junction bases numbered 15, after V lost 6 bases and J lost 4 bases. This CDR3 reads CASRGNRGLGGATEAFF. CDR3 coding DNA: TGTGCCAGCAGGGGTAACAGGGGGCTGGGGGGCGCCACTGAAGCTTTCTTT.

This clone was seen a handful of times. The CDR3 DNA follows: TGTGCCAGTAGTCTTACAGGGATCAACTATGGCTACACCTTC. It codes for CASSLTGINYGYTF. The V gene is TRBV19, the J gene TRBJ1-2; D is perhaps TRBD1 (6 bases). With 5 bases removed from V and 2 bases from J, the gap between germline ends came to 12 bases. Germline lookup yields CDR1 LNHDA and CDR2 SQIVND (reference sequence). This CDR3 spans 14 amino acids.

The rearrangement joins TRBV6-5 to TRBJ2-7; 7 bases are a match to TRBD1. CDR3 length: 12 amino acids. Germline V gene sequence: CDR1 MNHEY, CDR2 SVGAGI. After removal of 11 bases from V and 1 base from J, the junction contained 5 bases not matched to a gene. CDR3 DNA: TGTGCCGTCCAGGGACAGTCCTACGAGCAGTACTTC. It encodes CAVQGQSYEQYF.

The chain has TRBV2 and TRBJ1-6, with 8 bases matching TRBD1. Germline V CDR1 and CDR2: SNHLY, FYNNEI. The CDR3 has 14 amino acids. The trim removed 6 bases at V and 9 bases at J, leaving 7 bases unmatched. CDR3 sequence: CASSPQGDGSPLHF. The DNA of the CDR3 is TGTGCCAGCAGCCCACAGGGGGACGGTTCACCCCTCCACTTT.

V gene TRBV28 combines with J gene TRBJ2-7; TRBD2 matches at 9 bases. V shed 3 bases, J shed 5 bases, and the junction held 8 bases outside the gene matches. The germline V gene encodes CDR1 MDHEN and CDR2 SYDVKM. The CDR3 extends over 15 amino acids. In DNA, the CDR3 is TGTGCCAGCAGTTTTGGGCTAGCGGGACTGCACGAGCAGTACTTC. Translated, it gives CASSFGLAGLHEQYF.

This rearrangement joins TRBV7-2 to TRBJ2-1; the match to TRBD2 covers 8 bases. The CDR3 length is 15 residues. The J segment lost 2 bases and the V segment lost 5 bases, leaving 5 bases of the junction unmatched. Germline V gene data show CDR1 as SGHTA and CDR2 as FQGNSA. CDR3: CASSATSGPYNEQFF. The DNA of the CDR3 is TGTGCCAGCAGCGCAACTAGCGGACCCTACAATGAGCAGTTCTTC.

This sequence joins TRBV6-5 and TRBJ1-6, with 7 bases fitting TRBD1. V shed 5 bases, J shed 4 bases, and the junction held 2 bases outside the gene matches. Germline CDR1 is MNHEY and CDR2 is SVGAGI. The CDR3 runs 14 residues. The CDR3 DNA reads as TGTGCCAGCAGTCCGGGACAGTATAATTCACCCCTCCACTTT. It is translated as CASSPGQYNSPLHF.

With regard to this clone: Since a far larger clone is one base different, this is likely a read error. The gene calls are TRBV30 and TRBJ2-3, with D perhaps matching TRBD1 or TRBD2 (6 bases each). CDR1 is GTSNPN and CDR2 is SVGIG in the germline V gene (reference sequence). This CDR3 region has 14 residues. The CDR3 is CAPSGAVYTGTQYF. CDR3 DNA sequence: TGTGCCCCTTCGGGGGCAGTTTACACAGGTACGCAGTATTTT.

The sample holds a few counts of this clone. The chain employs TRBV5-6 and TRBJ1-3; D might be TRBD1 (5 bases). There are 17 residues in the CDR3. CDR1 is SGHDT and CDR2 is YYEEEE in the germline V gene. V gave up 4 bases and J gave up 0 bases, with 17 bases separating them. CDR3 amino acids: CASSPGGPPSSGNTIYF. The CDR3 nucleotides read TGTGCCAGCAGCCCGGGGGGTCCTCCAAGCTCTGGAAACACCATATATTTT.

The chain has TRBV28 and TRBJ2-2; no reliable D call. Trimming removed 2 bases at V and 11 bases at J, with 9 bases between. The CDR3 is made up of 12 amino acids. Germline assignment: CDR1 MDHEN and CDR2 SYDVKM. The CDR3 sequence: CASSLDPLELFF. The CDR3 DNA reads TGTGCCAGCAGTTTAGACCCCTTAGAGCTGTTTTTT. Complete variable domain (other parts from reference TRBV28 and TRBJ2-2): DVKVTQSSRYLVKRTGEKVFLECVQDMDHENMFWYRQDPGLGLRLIYFSYDVKMKEKGDIPEGYSVSREKKERFSLILESASTNQTSMYLCASSLDPLELFFGEGSRLTVL.

CDR3 region: CASSVGGLPQETQYF. DNA for the CDR3: TGTGCCAGCAGCGTAGGGGGACTGCCTCAAGAGACCCAGTACTTC. The chain carries TRBV9 and TRBJ2-5; TRBD2 might be the D (6 bases). V lost 0 bases and J lost 2, with 11 bases in between. Germline V gene data show CDR1 as SGDLS and CDR2 as YYNGEE. CDR3 size: 15 residues.

This rearrangement joins TRBV5-8 to TRBJ1-6; no clear D gene. CDR3 length equals 16 residues. Germline lookup yields CDR1 SGHTS and CDR2 YDEGEE. V was shortened by 0 bases and J by 7 bases, with 14 bases between the two germline ends. In DNA form, the CDR3 reads TGTGCCAGCAGCTTGGATGGGTTGGCAAAGAATTCACCCCTCCACTTT. As protein: CASSLDGLAKNSPLHF.

This rearrangement joins TRBV14 to TRBJ2-7; D remains ambiguous. The CDR3 has 12 amino acids. Germline CDR1 is SGHDN and CDR2 is FVKESK. Trimming removed 5 bases at V and 1 base at J, with 6 bases between. As DNA, the CDR3 is TGTGCCAGCAGCATGAGTTCCTACGAGCAGTACTTC. It encodes CASSMSSYEQYF.

The chain recombines TRBV5-6 with TRBJ2-6, with unresolved D. Germline loops: CDR1 SGHDT, CDR2 YYEEEE. This CDR3 region has 15 residues. Trimming shortened V by 5 bases and J by 0 bases, and 9 bases separated the two germline ends. In DNA form, the CDR3 reads TGTGCCAGCAGATTGCAAAACTCTGGGGCCAACGTCCTGACTTTC. It is translated as CASRLQNSGANVLTF.

The V and J genes are TRBV5-4 and TRBJ2-3, with D perhaps TRBD2 (6 bases). The V end lost 0 bases, the J end lost 3 bases, and 11 bases lay between the germline ends. CDR1 SGHNT and CDR2 YYREEE come from the germline V gene (reference sequence). The CDR3 loop spans 15 amino acids. The CDR3 is CASSLVGGPTDTQYF. The CDR3 region has the DNA TGTGCCAGCAGCTTGGTAGGAGGGCCTACAGATACGCAGTATTTT.

The V and J genes are TRBV9 and TRBJ2-5; no clear D gene. The germline V gene has CDR1 SGDLS and CDR2 YYNGEE. V shed 3 bases and J shed 7 bases, with 13 bases lying between them. The CDR3 contains 13 residues. The CDR3 is CASSGTSLGTQYF. The CDR3 DNA reads TGTGCCAGCAGCGGAACCAGCTTGGGGACCCAGTACTTC.